One and the same sample provided the 26 T cell receptor beta chains below, sequenced in a study of persistence of HIV-infected CD4 T cells. These TCRs' antigens remain unknown. The immunoSEQ assay was version 4, run in survey mode. Profiling relied on immunoSEQ multiplex PCR, and the TCRdb table lists in-frame clones only, not all of them. The sample shows over 60,000 clones, 70% to 75% of them seen only once. Overlapping HIV-1 Gag 15-mer peptides at approximately 0.91 ug per peptide per mL were used. Memory cells lacking CD40L and CD69 with high CD45RO were sorted. The sequencing used CD4+ T cells sorted from PBMCs after roughly 20-hour stimulation, collected from a patient who received antiretroviral therapy. The source is an adult man with HIV who was CMV-seropositive.

This clone turned up a few times. J is TRBJ1-2 and V is TRBV29-1; D possibly corresponds to TRBD1 (5 bases). Germline CDR1 reads SQVTM; CDR2 reads ANQGSEA. The CDR3 length is 13 residues. V was shortened by 2 bases and J by 8 bases, with 15 bases between the two germline ends. The CDR3 nucleotides read TGCAGCGTTGAACGGAGTCTTAGGGACGGCTACACCTTC. It translates to CSVERSLRDGYTF.

The V and J genes are TRBV28 and TRBJ1-3, with TRBD1 matching over 10 bases. J lost 4 bases, V lost 8 bases, and 11 bases had no gene match. This CDR3 region has 16 residues. Per the germline V gene, CDR1 is MDHEN and CDR2 is SYDVKM. CDR3 DNA sequence: TGTGCCAGCGAAATCTCCGGGACAGGGGCAGGAAACACCATATATTTT. Translated: CASEISGTGAGNTIYF.

This chain links TRBV19 with TRBJ2-6; D may be TRBD1 (5 bases). This CDR3 spans 17 amino acids. V was cut by 3 bases and J by 0 bases, with 12 bases left in between. The germline CDR1 and CDR2 sequences are LNHDA and SQIVND (reference sequence). CDR3 sequence: CASSMSPGNSGANVLTF. CDR3 in DNA: TGTGCCAGTAGTATGTCTCCAGGGAACTCTGGGGCCAACGTCCTGACTTTC.

The rearrangement uses TRBV11-1 and TRBJ1-1; D gene unclear. From germline, CDR1 is SGHAT and CDR2 FQDESV (reference sequence). The CDR3 has 14 residues. Deletions cut 0 bases from V and 0 bases from J, with 5 bases between. The CDR3 region has the DNA TGTGCCAGCAGCTTAGCGGGCCTGAACACTGAAGCTTTCTTT. Translated, it gives CASSLAGLNTEAFF.

The chain couples TRBV9 to TRBJ2-1; 10 bases fit TRBD1. The CDR3 sequence is 15 residues long. Germline assignment: CDR1 SGDLS and CDR2 YYNGEE. J gave up 3 bases and V 3 bases, and 3 bases lay outside the gene matches. The DNA of the CDR3 is TGTGCCAGCAGCGGACAGGGGGCGGACTACAATGAGCAGTTCTTC. Protein product: CASSGQGADYNEQFF.

CDR3 nucleotides: TGTGCCAGCAGCGTAGCTAGTCTGGCACGAGATACGCAGTATTTT. Protein: CASSVASLARDTQYF. This sequence joins TRBV9 and TRBJ2-3; D call uncertain. The CDR3 totals 15 residues. V lost 0 bases and J 5 bases, leaving 13 bases between the germline ends. CDR1 is SGDLS and CDR2 is YYNGEE in the germline V gene.

V usage is TRBV2 and J usage is TRBJ2-2, with 8 bases lining up with TRBD1. This CDR3 comprises 15 residues. CDR1 is SNHLY, CDR2 FYNNEI, per germline. V shed 6 bases, J shed 5 bases, and the junction held 8 bases outside the gene matches. Written as DNA, the CDR3 is TGTGCCAGCAGAGAGGACAGGGATTTGACCGGGGAGCTGTTTTTT. Protein sequence: CASREDRDLTGELFF. Filled out from reference TRBV2 and TRBJ2-2, the complete variable domain reads EPEVTQTPSHQVTQMGQEVILRCVPISNHLYFYWYRQILGQKVEFLVSFYNNEISEKSEIFDDQFSVERPDGSNFTLKIRSTKLEDSAMYFCASREDRDLTGELFFGEGSRLTVL.

V and J are TRBV6-5 and TRBJ1-1; D ambiguous. This CDR3 is 13 amino acids long. Germline V lookup: CDR1 MNHEY, CDR2 SVGAGI. V was clipped by 7 bases and J by 5 bases, with 14 bases between them. In DNA, the CDR3 is TGTGCCAGCACCCGGTCAATTCAAACTGAAGCTTTCTTT. Translated, it gives CASTRSIQTEAFF.

The V call is TRBV15, the J call TRBJ1-4; D is undetermined. Trimming took off 0 bases at V and 8 bases at J, with 13 bases between the two ends. The CDR3 is made up of 15 amino acids. The germline CDR1 and CDR2 sequences are LNHNV and YYDKDF (reference sequence). This CDR3 reads CATSRDGWEREKLFF. Here the CDR3 DNA reads TGTGCCACCAGCAGAGACGGCTGGGAACGGGAAAAACTGTTTTTT.

This sequence joins TRBV7-6 and TRBJ2-6; D ambiguous. This CDR3 comprises 15 residues. V was clipped by 4 bases and J by 0 bases, with 7 bases between them. Germline CDR1 reads SGHVS; CDR2 reads FNYEAQ. The CDR3 nucleotides are TGTGCCAGCAGCTCGACCCCCTCTGGGGCCAACGTCCTGACTTTC. As protein: CASSSTPSGANVLTF.

V usage is TRBV20-1 and J usage is TRBJ2-1; D ambiguous. Germline V gene sequence: CDR1 DFQATT, CDR2 SNEGSKA (reference sequence). This CDR3 spans 11 amino acids. Trimming stripped 3 bases from V and 13 bases from J, with 13 bases between. CDR3 DNA: TGCAGTGCTAGCGCCTCTCCATCTCAGTTCTTC. Protein sequence: CSASASPSQFF.

V usage is TRBV18 and J usage is TRBJ1-3; D not resolved. The CDR3 has 14 residues. Germline V lookup: CDR1 KGHSH, CDR2 LQKENI. With 2 bases removed from V and 0 bases from J, the gap between germline ends came to 5 bases. CDR3 loop: CASSPSSSGNTIYF. The CDR3 DNA reads TGTGCCAGCTCACCATCCTCCTCTGGAAACACCATATATTTT.

The chain links TRBV12-3 or TRBV12-4 to TRBJ2-3; D is possibly TRBD1 or TRBD2 (6 bases each). V lost 0 bases and J 6 bases, leaving 7 bases between the germline ends. This CDR3 has 13 amino acids. The CDR3 loop is CASSLAGGDTQYF. CDR3 nucleotide sequence: TGTGCCAGCAGTTTAGCGGGGGGCGATACGCAGTATTTT.

CDR3 sequence reads: CAISEGTSSYSYEQYF. In DNA, the CDR3 is TGTGCCATCAGTGAGGGGACATCCTCCTACTCCTACGAGCAGTACTTC. This rearrangement joins TRBV10-3 to TRBJ2-7; D perhaps matches TRBD1 (6 bases). V was pared by 2 bases and J by 0 bases, with 14 bases between. The CDR3 consists of 16 residues. Looked up from germline, CDR1 is ENHRY and CDR2 is SYGVKD.

The chain couples TRBV6-7 to TRBJ1-2; 9 nucleotides line up with TRBD1. TRBV6-7 is given ORF status, its function remaining uncertain. This CDR3 comprises 13 residues. The V gene end was trimmed by 8 bases and the J gene end by 6 bases; junction bases not matched to a gene: 7. CDR3 sequence: CASGDRVFDGYTF. The CDR3 DNA reads as TGTGCCAGCGGGGACAGGGTATTCGATGGCTACACCTTC.

The chain links TRBV4-2 to TRBJ1-4; D gene ambiguous. The CDR3 runs 17 residues. The germline gives CDR1 LGHNA, CDR2 YNFKEQ. V lost 1 base and J 0 bases, leaving 12 bases between the germline ends. In nucleotides, the CDR3 is TGTGCCAGCAGCCAAGTTAGTGGCAGACCAACTAATGAAAAACTGTTTTTT. This gives the protein CASSQVSGRPTNEKLFF.

The J gene is TRBJ2-1, the V gene TRBV14, with 7 nucleotides matching TRBD1. The CDR3 is 15 residues long. From germline, CDR1 is SGHDN and CDR2 FVKESK. Losses at the gene ends were 4 bases for V and 4 bases for J; bases not matched to a gene: 7. The chain's CDR3 is CASSLPGQLYNEQFF. CDR3 bases: TGTGCCAGCAGCCTTCCGGGACAGCTATACAATGAGCAGTTCTTC.

The chain's CDR3 is CASSQARSKGTEAFF. Written as DNA, the CDR3 is TGTGCCAGCAGCCAAGCACGGTCGAAGGGAACTGAAGCTTTCTTT. The chain carries TRBV3-1 (or the pseudogene TRBV3-2) and TRBJ1-1; D is unclear. Trimming cost V 1 base and J 5 bases, with 14 bases left between them. CDR1 LGHDT and CDR2 YNNKEL come from the germline V gene (reference sequence). This CDR3 contains 15 residues.

This chain links TRBV28 with TRBJ1-2; no clear D. Germline CDR1 reads MDHEN; CDR2 reads SYDVKM. The CDR3 has 16 residues. V lost 6 bases and J 8 bases, leaving 25 bases between the germline ends. The CDR3 region has the DNA TGTGCCAGCAGCGGACCCAAGGGAAATGGGGTGTGGGGCTACACCTTC. This translates into CASSGPKGNGVWGYTF.

The rearrangement uses TRBV9 and TRBJ1-2; D might be TRBD1 (6 bases). Germline CDR1 reads SGDLS; CDR2 reads YYNGEE. The CDR3 sequence is 14 residues long. The V end was cut by 5 bases, the J end by 2 bases, with 13 bases between. CDR3 residues: CASSANRANYGYTF. The CDR3 DNA reads as TGTGCCAGCAGTGCAAACAGGGCCAACTATGGCTACACCTTC.

V usage is TRBV28 and J usage is TRBJ1-2, with D uncertain. The CDR3 is 12 residues long. Germline V gene lookup returns CDR1 MDHEN and CDR2 SYDVKM. The V gene lost 8 bases and the J gene lost 7 bases, with 14 bases spanning the gap. The CDR3 here is CASGVVGGGYTF. In nucleotides, the CDR3 is TGTGCCAGCGGGGTGGTGGGAGGTGGCTACACCTTC.

This clone was seen just once. The V gene is TRBV27, the J gene TRBJ1-5; D gene uncertain. V lost 2 bases and J 0 bases, leaving 8 bases between the germline ends. The CDR3 consists of 15 residues. The germline V gene has CDR1 MNHEY and CDR2 SMNVEV (reference sequence). The DNA for the CDR3 is TGTGCCAGCAGTTTAAATTCCCTTAGCAATCAGCCCCAGCATTTT. Its protein is CASSLNSLSNQPQHF.

The chain couples TRBV18 to TRBJ1-4, with D possibly being TRBD1 (6 bases). Germline CDR1 reads KGHSH; CDR2 reads LQKENI. The length of the CDR3 is 15 residues. Trimming stripped 3 bases from V and 7 bases from J, with 15 bases between. CDR3 protein: CASSPEGQVGEKLFF. The DNA for the CDR3 is TGTGCCAGCTCACCGGAGGGACAAGTGGGTGAAAAACTGTTTTTT. Full variable domain (rest looked up from reference TRBV18 and TRBJ1-4): NAGVMQNPRHLVRRRGQEARLRCSPMKGHSHVYWYRQLPEEGLKFMVYLQKENIIDESGMPKERFSAEFPKEGPSILRIQQVVRGDSAAYFCASSPEGQVGEKLFFGSGTQLSVL.

The chain has TRBV10-3 and TRBJ2-7; D may be TRBD2 (6 bases). The V end lost 2 bases, the J end lost 5 bases, and 10 bases lay between the germline ends. CDR1 ENHRY and CDR2 SYGVKD come from the germline V gene. The length of the CDR3 is 13 residues. The CDR3 sequence is CAISERDSDEQYF. CDR3 nucleotides: TGTGCCATCAGTGAGCGGGACTCTGACGAGCAGTACTTC.

The chain couples TRBV28 to TRBJ2-1, with D unresolved. CDR1 MDHEN and CDR2 SYDVKM come from the germline V gene. The CDR3 extends over 15 amino acids. Trimming stripped 6 bases from V and 0 bases from J, with 12 bases between. As DNA, the CDR3 is TGTGCCAGCAGAGAGCTTCTTTCCTCCTACAATGAGCAGTTCTTC. Protein sequence: CASRELLSSYNEQFF.

This sequence joins TRBV28 and TRBJ1-2, with D possibly matching TRBD1 (5 bases). Germline CDR1 is MDHEN and CDR2 is SYDVKM. V gave up 5 bases and J gave up 8 bases, with 21 bases separating them. The CDR3 spans 15 residues. CDR3 DNA sequence: TGTGCCAGCAGTGCCGGGGCCGGAGGTCGGGGAGGCTACACCTTC. Protein sequence: CASSAGAGGRGGYTF.